One sample yielded the 5 T cell receptor beta chains listed below, sequenced in a study of Graves' ophthalmopathy and Graves' hyperthyroidism. Amplifying from RNA transcripts, the study obtained TCR beta CDR3 regions. HTBI primers were used in a first-round RT-PCR, which preceded a second-round multiplex PCR. MiXCR, applied by TCRdb to the multiplex PCR reads, yields one record per CDR3 protein. There are 680,000 or so distinct CDR3 sequences in the sample; around a fifth occur only once, and approximately 7% lies in the top ten. The sample was peripheral blood. All receptors come from a woman under 30 with stable Graves' hyperthyroidism. Some clones in this sample may be carry-over from other donors' samples.

The table lists this clonotype with a few counts. This chain connects TRBV30 to TRBJ1-2; no firm D call. CDR1 is GTSNPN, CDR2 SVGIG, per germline (reference sequence). This CDR3 has 14 residues. The V gene lost 1 base and the J gene lost 0 bases, with 9 bases spanning the gap. The chain's CDR3 is CAWSGGPANYGYTF. The CDR3 DNA is TGTGCCTGGAGTGGCGGCCCAGCTAACTATGGCTACACCTTC. Complete variable domain (other parts from reference TRBV30 and TRBJ1-2): SQTIHQWPATLVQPVGSPLSLECTVEGTSNPNLYWYRQAAGRGLQLLFYSVGIGQISSEVPQNLSASRPQDRQFILSSKKLLLSDSGFYLCAWSGGPANYGYTFGSGTRLTVV.

This clonotype came up many times. CDR3 sequence (DNA): TGTGCCAGCAGTGAAGATCAAAACACTGAAGCTTTCTTT. Protein: CASSEDQNTEAFF. The V and J genes are TRBV2 and TRBJ1-1; D not certain. Germline CDR1 SNHLY, CDR2 FYNNEI. This CDR3 comprises 13 residues. Deletions cut 1 base from V and 2 bases from J, with 5 bases between.

This clonotype was seen many times. The J gene is TRBJ1-2, the V gene TRBV29-1; D gene ambiguous. V dropped 2 bases and J dropped 2 bases, with 9 bases sitting between them. The germline V gene encodes CDR1 SQVTM and CDR2 ANQGSEA. This CDR3 is built from 13 residues. The CDR3 loop is CSVEIRPNYGYTF. The CDR3 DNA reads as TGCAGCGTTGAAATCAGGCCGAACTATGGCTACACCTTC.

This clonotype was seen repeatedly, ten times or more. This sequence joins TRBV12-3 or TRBV12-4 and TRBJ2-5; TRBD2 might be the D (6 bases). CDR3 length: 13 amino acids. Trimming took 4 bases from V and 5 from J, leaving 11 bases between them. In DNA, the CDR3 is TGTGCCAGCAGTTATACAGGAGGGGAGACCCAGTACTTC. Translating it yields CASSYTGGETQYF.

The V and J genes are TRBV30 and TRBJ1-5; D perhaps matches TRBD1 (6 bases). From germline, CDR1 is GTSNPN and CDR2 SVGIG (reference sequence). Between the trimmed V and J ends, which lost 7 bases and 3 bases, there was a span of 13 bases. The CDR3 length is 13 residues. CDR3 bases: TGTGCCTTTTCGGGACACCACAATCAGCCCCAGCATTTT. It specifies CAFSGHHNQPQHF.